This T cell receptor beta chain was sequenced in a study of vaccination effects on CD4 cells after COVID-19. Antigen-specific CD4+ T cell clonotypes were called by their expansion after viral peptide-pool culture in ViraFEST. Cultured cells yielded isolated CD4+ T cells after less than 11 days. The individual was infected with SARS-CoV-2 between March and December 2020, as confirmed by PCR. Two-dose BNT162b2 or mRNA-1273 vaccination was given to participants. To note about this clone: The antigen is not known.

This CDR3 spans 15 amino acids. V was trimmed by 1 base and J by 0 bases, leaving 8 bases between them. CDR1 and CDR2 (germline): LGHNT, FRNRAP. The data were produced by immunoSEQ multiplex PCR, yet TCRdb's version contains in-frame clones alone and is incomplete. The repertoire consists of roughly 15,000 clones, with roughly four fifths occurring once and the leading ten covering more than 25%. This receptor was identified in a human donor who had a prior SARS-CoV-2 infection. This material consisted of CD4+ T cells from PBMCs cultured with HCoV-NL63 spike peptides, taken after COVID-19 vaccination. The chain carries TRBV12-5 and TRBJ2-3; D not certain. The CDR3 reads CASGLGLASTDTQYF. Here the CDR3 DNA reads TGTGCTAGTGGTTTGGGACTCGCGAGCACAGATACGCAGTATTTT.